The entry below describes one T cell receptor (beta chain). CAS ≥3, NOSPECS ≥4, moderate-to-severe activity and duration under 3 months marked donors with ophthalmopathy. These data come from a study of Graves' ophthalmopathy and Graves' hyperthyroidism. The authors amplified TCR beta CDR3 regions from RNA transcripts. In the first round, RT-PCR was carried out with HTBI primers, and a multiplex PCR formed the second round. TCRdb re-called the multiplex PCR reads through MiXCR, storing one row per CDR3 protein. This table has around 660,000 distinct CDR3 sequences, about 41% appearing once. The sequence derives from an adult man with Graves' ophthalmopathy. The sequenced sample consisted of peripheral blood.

CDR3 residues: CAISEQGANVLTF. The DNA of the CDR3 is TGTGCCATCAGTGAGCAAGGGGCCAACGTCCTGACTTTC. The chain joins TRBV10-3 to TRBJ2-6; D remains unclear. V lost 2 bases, J lost 4 bases, and 3 bases lay in between. In germline, CDR1 is ENHRY, CDR2 SYGVKD. The CDR3 covers 13 residues.